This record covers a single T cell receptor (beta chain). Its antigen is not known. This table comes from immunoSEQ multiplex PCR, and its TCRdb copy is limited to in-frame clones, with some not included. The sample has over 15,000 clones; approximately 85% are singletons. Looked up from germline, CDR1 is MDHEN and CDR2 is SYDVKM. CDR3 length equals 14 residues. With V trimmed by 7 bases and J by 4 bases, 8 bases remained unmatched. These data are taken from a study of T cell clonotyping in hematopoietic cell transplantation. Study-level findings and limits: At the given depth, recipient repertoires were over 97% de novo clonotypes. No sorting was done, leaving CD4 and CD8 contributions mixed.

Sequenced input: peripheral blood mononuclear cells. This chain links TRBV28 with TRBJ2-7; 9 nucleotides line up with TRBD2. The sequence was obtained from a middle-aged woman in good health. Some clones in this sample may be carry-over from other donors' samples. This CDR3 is CASTIAGARYEQYF. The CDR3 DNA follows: TGTGCCAGCACCATAGCGGGAGCGAGGTACGAGCAGTACTTC. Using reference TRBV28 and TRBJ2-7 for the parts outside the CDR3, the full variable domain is DVKVTQSSRYLVKRTGEKVFLECVQDMDHENMFWYRQDPGLGLRLIYFSYDVKMKEKGDIPEGYSVSREKKERFSLILESASTNQTSMYLCASTIAGARYEQYFGPGTRLTVT.